This T cell receptor beta chain was identified during a study of PD-L1 blockade in urothelial cancer. Turning to the study itself: Samples came from 3 weeks, at the second dose, and 6 weeks into treatment.

Germline lookup yields CDR1 MDHEN and CDR2 SYDVKM. The germline V and J ends were trimmed by 2 bases and 7 bases, with 20 bases remaining between them. CDR3 length: 16 amino acids. Noted time point: pretreatment peripheral blood. TCRdb's table, derived via immunoSEQ multiplex PCR, lists solely in-frame clones and lacks some. The top ten clones hold 4.5% of a sample with about 70,000 clones, 90% of them seen once. V is TRBV28 and J is TRBJ1-2; D is perhaps TRBD1 (5 bases). This receptor was obtained from a man aged 65 to 85 with urothelial cancer. Sequenced here: PBMCs, sampled around atezolizumab (anti-PD-L1) treatment. The CDR3: CASSLRPWRGASGYTF. DNA for the CDR3: TGTGCCAGCAGTTTACGACCTTGGCGGGGCGCATCTGGCTACACCTTC.